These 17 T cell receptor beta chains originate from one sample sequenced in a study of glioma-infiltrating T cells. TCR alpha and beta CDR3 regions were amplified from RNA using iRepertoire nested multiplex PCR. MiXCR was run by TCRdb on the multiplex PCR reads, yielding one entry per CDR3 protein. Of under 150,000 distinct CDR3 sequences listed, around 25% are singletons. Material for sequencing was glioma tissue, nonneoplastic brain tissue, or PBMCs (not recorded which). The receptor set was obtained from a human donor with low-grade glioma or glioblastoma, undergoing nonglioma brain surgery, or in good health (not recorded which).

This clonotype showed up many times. As DNA, the CDR3 is TGTGCCAGCAGTTACTCTCGAGCAGGGAACACTGAAGCTTTCTTT. Protein sequence: CASSYSRAGNTEAFF. The chain employs TRBV6-6 and TRBJ1-1; D gene ambiguous. Trimming stripped 0 bases from V and 1 base from J, with 9 bases between. Germline values: CDR1 MNHNY, CDR2 SVGAGI (reference sequence). The length of the CDR3 is 15 residues.

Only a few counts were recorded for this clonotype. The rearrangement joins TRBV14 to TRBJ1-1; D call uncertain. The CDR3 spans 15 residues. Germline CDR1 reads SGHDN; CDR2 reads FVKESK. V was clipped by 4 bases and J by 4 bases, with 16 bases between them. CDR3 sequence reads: CASSRQDRSGTEAFF. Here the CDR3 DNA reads TGTGCCAGCAGCCGACAAGACCGGTCGGGCACTGAAGCTTTCTTT.

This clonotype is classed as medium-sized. For the CDR3, the DNA is TGTGCCAGCAGCTTGGCACGGAACACTGAAGCTTTCTTT. The encoded protein is CASSLARNTEAFF. This chain uses TRBV7-6 with TRBJ1-1, with no clear D. V gave up 3 bases and J gave up 1 base, with 6 bases separating them. The CDR3 has 13 amino acids. Germline V gives CDR1 SGHVS, CDR2 FNYEAQ.

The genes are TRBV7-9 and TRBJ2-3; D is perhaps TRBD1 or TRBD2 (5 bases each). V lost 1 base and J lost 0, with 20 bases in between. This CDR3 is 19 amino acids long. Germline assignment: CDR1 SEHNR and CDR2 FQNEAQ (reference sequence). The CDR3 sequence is CASSLGWATGGESTDTQYF. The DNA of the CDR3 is TGTGCCAGCAGCTTAGGGTGGGCCACAGGAGGCGAGAGCACAGATACGCAGTATTTT.

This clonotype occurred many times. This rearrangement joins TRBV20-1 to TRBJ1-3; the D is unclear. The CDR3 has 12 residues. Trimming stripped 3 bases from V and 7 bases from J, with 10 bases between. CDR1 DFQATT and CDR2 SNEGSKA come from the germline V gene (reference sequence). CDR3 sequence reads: CSASRSYNTIYF. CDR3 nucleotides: TGCAGTGCTAGTAGGTCTTACAACACCATATATTTT.

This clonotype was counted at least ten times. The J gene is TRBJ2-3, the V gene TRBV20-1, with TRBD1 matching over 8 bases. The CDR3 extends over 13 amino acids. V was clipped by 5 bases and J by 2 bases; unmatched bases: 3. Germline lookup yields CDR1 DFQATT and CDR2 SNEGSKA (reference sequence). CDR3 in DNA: TGCAGTGCTCAGGACAGGGACACAGATACGCAGTATTTT. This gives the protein CSAQDRDTDTQYF.

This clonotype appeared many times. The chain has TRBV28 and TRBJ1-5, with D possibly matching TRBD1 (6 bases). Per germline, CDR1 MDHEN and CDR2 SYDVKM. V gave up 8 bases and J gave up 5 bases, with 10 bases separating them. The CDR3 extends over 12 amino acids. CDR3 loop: CASCRGYQPQHF. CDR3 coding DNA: TGTGCCAGCTGCAGGGGTTATCAGCCCCAGCATTTT.

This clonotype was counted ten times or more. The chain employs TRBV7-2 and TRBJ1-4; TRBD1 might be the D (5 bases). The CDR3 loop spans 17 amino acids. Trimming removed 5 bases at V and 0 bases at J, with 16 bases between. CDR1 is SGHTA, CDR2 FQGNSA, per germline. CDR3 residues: CASSLTRTLSTNEKLFF. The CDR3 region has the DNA TGTGCCAGCAGCCTAACCCGGACACTATCAACTAATGAAAAACTGTTTTTT.

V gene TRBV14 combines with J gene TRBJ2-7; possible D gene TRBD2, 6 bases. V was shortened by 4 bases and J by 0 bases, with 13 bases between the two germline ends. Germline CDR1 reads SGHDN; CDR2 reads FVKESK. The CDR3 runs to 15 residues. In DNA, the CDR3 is TGTGCCAGCAGCCGATTTGGAGGGAGCTCCTACGAGCAGTACGTC. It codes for CASSRFGGSSYEQYV.

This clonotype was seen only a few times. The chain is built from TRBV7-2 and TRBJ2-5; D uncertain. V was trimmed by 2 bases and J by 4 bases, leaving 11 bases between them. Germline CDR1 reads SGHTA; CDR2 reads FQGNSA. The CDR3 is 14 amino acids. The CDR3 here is CASSLLSSGETQYF. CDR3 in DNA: TGTGCCAGCAGCTTACTCTCCTCTGGAGAGACCCAGTACTTC.

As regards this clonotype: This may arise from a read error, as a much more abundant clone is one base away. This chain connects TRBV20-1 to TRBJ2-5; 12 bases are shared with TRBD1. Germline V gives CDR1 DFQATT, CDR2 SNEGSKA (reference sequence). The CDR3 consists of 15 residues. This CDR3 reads CSARGGQGAQETKYF. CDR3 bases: TGCAGTGCTAGAGGGGGACAGGGGGCCCAAGAGACCAAGTACTTC.

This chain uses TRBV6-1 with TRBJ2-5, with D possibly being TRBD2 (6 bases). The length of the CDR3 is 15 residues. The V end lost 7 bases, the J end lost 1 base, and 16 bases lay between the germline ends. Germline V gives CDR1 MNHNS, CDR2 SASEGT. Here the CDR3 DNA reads TGTGCCAGCACGCGAGGCGGGGCAATCCAAGAGACCCAGTACTTC. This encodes CASTRGGAIQETQYF.

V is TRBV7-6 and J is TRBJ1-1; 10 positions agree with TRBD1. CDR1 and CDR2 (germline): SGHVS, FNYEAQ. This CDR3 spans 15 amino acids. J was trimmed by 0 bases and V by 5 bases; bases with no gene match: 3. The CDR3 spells CASSQDRGMNTEAFF. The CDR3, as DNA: TGTGCCAGCAGCCAGGACAGGGGGATGAACACTGAAGCTTTCTTT.

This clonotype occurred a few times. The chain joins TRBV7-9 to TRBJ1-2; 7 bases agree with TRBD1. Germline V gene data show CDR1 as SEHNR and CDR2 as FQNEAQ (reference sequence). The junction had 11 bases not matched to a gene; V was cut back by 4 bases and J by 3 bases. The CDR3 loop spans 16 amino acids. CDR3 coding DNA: TGTGCCAGCAGCTCGGGGCCACAGGGGTTGGACTATGGCTACACCTTC. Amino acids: CASSSGPQGLDYGYTF.

Here the CDR3 DNA reads TGTGCCAGCAGCTCCCGGGGGGCCCAGGACTATACGCAGTATTTT. Its protein product is CASSSRGAQDYTQYF. The chain couples TRBV7-3 to TRBJ2-3; D possibly corresponds to TRBD2 (7 bases). Trimming took off 4 bases at V and 7 bases at J, with 18 bases between the two ends. CDR1 and CDR2 from the germline V gene are SGHTA and FQGTGA. The CDR3 loop spans 15 amino acids.

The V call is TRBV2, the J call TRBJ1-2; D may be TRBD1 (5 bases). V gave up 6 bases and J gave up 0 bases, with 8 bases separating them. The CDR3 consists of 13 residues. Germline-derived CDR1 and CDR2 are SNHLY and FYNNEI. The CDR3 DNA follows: TGTGCCAGCAGGGGACGACCTAACTATGGCTACACCTTC. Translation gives CASRGRPNYGYTF.

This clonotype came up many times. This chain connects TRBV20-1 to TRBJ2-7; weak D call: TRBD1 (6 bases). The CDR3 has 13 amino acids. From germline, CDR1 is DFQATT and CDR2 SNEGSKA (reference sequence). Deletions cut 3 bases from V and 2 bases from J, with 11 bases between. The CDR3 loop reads CSASQGPTYEQYV. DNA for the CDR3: TGCAGTGCTAGTCAGGGGCCTACCTACGAGCAGTACGTC.